This T cell receptor (beta chain) is drawn from a study of T cells in Graves' hyperthyroidism and ophthalmopathy. Background on the study: Peripheral blood collection took place at initial diagnosis, before any treatment.

Ophthalmopathy cases scored 3 or more on the Clinical Activity Score and 4 or more on NOSPECS grade, with duration below 3 months. The study left out patients who had uncontrolled infection, other autoimmune disease, pregnancy or lactation. Study findings and constraints: Classification by a 13 V-J model distinguished ophthalmopathy from stable hyperthyroidism.

The V and J ends lost 7 bases and 4 bases respectively, with 23 bases between them. CDR3 length: 16 amino acids. Per germline, CDR1 SNHLY and CDR2 FYNNEI. Of note for this clonotype: Its antigen is not known.

RNA transcripts provided the source from which TCR beta CDR3 regions were amplified. The study used the HTBI primer set for a first-round RT-PCR of the TCR CDR3. TCRdb reanalysed the multiplex PCR reads using MiXCR and keeps one entry per CDR3 protein. Among around 35,000 distinct CDR3 sequences, 40% to 65% were seen once, and the ten largest hold 15% to 20%. Input material: blood. The TCR originated in a man aged 40-49 years with Graves' ophthalmopathy. J is TRBJ2-7 and V is TRBV2, with a weak D call TRBD1 (6 bases). CDR3 nucleotides: TGTGCCAGCATTCACCCCGCGGACAGCCTAGGGTACGAGCAGTACTTC. This translates into CASIHPADSLGYEQYF.